This entry lists 18 T cell receptor beta chains sequenced from one sample in a study of a mutant IDH1 vaccine in newly diagnosed glioma. Time point: baseline, week 1 (first vaccination visit). The sample's treatment: pre-vaccination baseline after standard-of-care therapy. Clones were sequenced by immunoSEQ multiplex PCR, and TCRdb holds only the in-frame ones, with some missing. The sample holds 23,000 or so clones, just over 90% seen once. Sample: PBMCs, taken from a glioma patient treated with radiotherapy, temozolomide or both. The source of these receptors is a man aged 40-50 years with glioma.

The V and J genes are TRBV5-1 and TRBJ2-1; 8 nucleotides line up with TRBD2. Germline V CDR1 and CDR2: SGHRS, YFSETQ. The J segment lost 1 base and the V segment lost 4 bases, leaving 10 bases of the junction unmatched. The CDR3 totals 17 residues. The DNA for the CDR3 is TGCGCCAGCAGCCCCTGGGGAGCGGGGGAATCCTACAATGAGCAGTTCTTC. Its protein product is CASSPWGAGESYNEQFF.

The chain recombines TRBV15 with TRBJ1-2; the D is unclear. CDR1 is LNHNV, CDR2 YYDKDF, per germline (reference sequence). The CDR3 sequence is 11 residues long. Trimming left V 5 bases short and J 5 bases short, with 6 bases between. The CDR3 DNA is TGTGCCACCAGCCAAGGATATGGCTACACCTTC. The encoded protein is CATSQGYGYTF. The full variable domain, rest sourced from reference TRBV15 and TRBJ1-2, is DAMVIQNPRYQVTQFGKPVTLSCSQTLNHNVMYWYQQKSSQAPKLLFHYYDKDFNNEADTPDNFQSRRPNTSFCFLDIRSPGLGDTAMYLCATSQGYGYTFGSGTRLTVV.

The rearrangement joins TRBV11-3 to TRBJ2-1; 10 nucleotides match TRBD1. Trimming removed 1 base from V and 9 bases from J; junction bases left unmatched: 6. CDR3 length: 15 residues. CDR1 and CDR2 from the germline V gene are SGHNT and YENEEA. CDR3: CASSLGVRTGGEQFF. In nucleotides, the CDR3 is TGTGCCAGCAGCTTAGGGGTCCGGACAGGGGGTGAGCAGTTCTTC.

The chain links TRBV6-5 to TRBJ1-1; D uncertain. Per germline, CDR1 MNHEY and CDR2 SVGAGI. The V end was cut by 1 base, the J end by 1 base, with 13 bases between. This CDR3 comprises 16 residues. As DNA, the CDR3 is TGTGCCAGCAGTTACTTTCCGACCGCAAGGAACACTGAAGCTTTCTTT. Its protein product is CASSYFPTARNTEAFF.

This clone has a single count. This rearrangement joins TRBV9 to TRBJ1-1; the D gene is possibly TRBD1 (6 bases). Germline-derived CDR1 and CDR2 are SGDLS and YYNGEE. V gave up 4 bases and J gave up 4 bases, with 11 bases separating them. This CDR3 comprises 13 residues. The CDR3 nucleotides are TGTGCCAGCAGCACAGGAGGGGGCACTGAAGCTTTCTTT. Protein sequence: CASSTGGGTEAFF.

This chain uses TRBV5-1 with TRBJ2-3, with 9 bases aligning to TRBD2. Germline loops: CDR1 SGHRS, CDR2 YFSETQ. The trim removed 5 bases at V and 4 bases at J, leaving 8 bases unmatched. This CDR3 contains 15 residues. In DNA form, the CDR3 reads TGCGCCAGCAGTCGTATAGCGGGAGTCCCAGATACGCAGTATTTT. This translates into CASSRIAGVPDTQYF. Supplemented by reference TRBV5-1 and TRBJ2-3, the full variable domain reads KAGVTQTPRYLIKTRGQQVTLSCSPISGHRSVSWYQQTPGQGLQFLFEYFSETQRNKGNFPGRFSGRQFSNSRSEMNVSTLELGDSALYLCASSRIAGVPDTQYFGPGTRLTVL.

The chain links TRBV5-1 to TRBJ1-4; no firm D call. The CDR3 length is 16 residues. Germline V gives CDR1 SGHRS, CDR2 YFSETQ. The V gene lost 2 bases and the J gene lost 4 bases, with 15 bases spanning the gap. The CDR3 protein is CASSFIPSGDNEKLFF. The CDR3 DNA follows: TGCGCCAGCAGCTTTATTCCTTCGGGAGATAATGAAAAACTGTTTTTT.

The chain employs TRBV30 and TRBJ2-1; 11 nucleotides line up with TRBD2. CDR3 size: 16 residues. Looked up from germline, CDR1 is GTSNPN and CDR2 is SVGIG (reference sequence). V dropped 2 bases and J dropped 4; count of bases not matched to a gene: 7. CDR3 protein: CAWSPDTSGRYNEQFF. The CDR3 DNA is TGTGCCTGGAGTCCCGATACTAGCGGGAGATACAATGAGCAGTTCTTC. The variable domain in full, completed from reference TRBV30 and TRBJ2-1, reads SQTIHQWPATLVQPVGSPLSLECTVEGTSNPNLYWYRQAAGRGLQLLFYSVGIGQISSEVPQNLSASRPQDRQFILSSKKLLLSDSGFYLCAWSPDTSGRYNEQFFGPGTRLTVL.

The chain uses TRBV16 and TRBJ2-5; D call uncertain. Germline CDR1 is KGHSY and CDR2 is FQNENV. The germline V and J ends were trimmed by 1 base and 2 bases, with 17 bases remaining between them. The CDR3 totals 17 residues. DNA for the CDR3: TGTGCCAGCAGCCAATTTAGGACCCCGACCCAACAAGAGACCCAGTACTTC. Encoded protein: CASSQFRTPTQQETQYF.

This clone was detected once. The chain employs TRBV11-3 and TRBJ2-1; weak D call: TRBD2 (6 bases). Germline CDR1 SGHNT, CDR2 YENEEA. This CDR3 is built from 15 residues. V lost 4 bases to trimming and J lost 3 bases, with 13 bases between them. The CDR3 DNA is TGTGCCAGCAGCTCGTCCGGGACTTTCTACAATGAGCAGTTCTTC. Protein product: CASSSSGTFYNEQFF. The full variable domain, in which reference TRBV11-3 and TRBJ2-1 provide the parts outside the CDR3, is EAGVVQSPRYKIIEKKQPVAFWCNPISGHNTLYWYLQNLGQGPELLIRYENEEAVDDSQLPKDRFSAERLKGVDSTLKIQPAELGDSAVYLCASSSSGTFYNEQFFGPGTRLTVL.

The J gene is TRBJ2-2, the V gene TRBV5-1, with TRBD2 matching over 7 bases. The CDR3 has 15 residues. From germline, CDR1 is SGHRS and CDR2 YFSETQ. With 4 bases clipped from V and 1 base from J, the junction kept 4 bases outside the gene matches. This chain's CDR3 is CASSPSGVNTGELFF. The CDR3 coding sequence is TGCGCCAGCAGCCCTAGCGGAGTGAACACCGGGGAGCTGTTTTTT.

This CDR3 reads CASSLVTSGGGNEQFF. In nucleotides, the CDR3 is TGTGCCAGCAGCTTAGTTACTAGCGGGGGGGGTAATGAGCAGTTCTTC. The V and J genes are TRBV11-3 and TRBJ2-1; 13 nucleotides agree with TRBD2. V gave up 1 base and J gave up 7 bases; unmatched junction bases: 4. CDR1 is SGHNT and CDR2 is YENEEA in the germline V gene. The CDR3 spans 16 residues.

This rearrangement joins TRBV18 to TRBJ1-1; tentative D call: TRBD1 (5 bases). Trimming removed 0 bases from V and 3 bases from J, with 11 bases in between. This CDR3 has 15 residues. Germline lookup yields CDR1 KGHSH and CDR2 LQKENI. This CDR3 reads CASSPPSGVDTEAFF. CDR3 sequence (DNA): TGTGCCAGCTCACCACCATCGGGGGTGGACACTGAAGCTTTCTTT.

V and J are TRBV6-5 and TRBJ1-1; D might be TRBD1 (6 bases). V was shortened by 0 bases and J by 5 bases, with 16 bases between the two germline ends. In germline, CDR1 is MNHEY, CDR2 SVGAGI. The CDR3 has 16 amino acids. The CDR3 sequence: CASSYSSNGGWTEAFF. The CDR3 coding sequence is TGTGCCAGCAGTTACTCGAGTAACGGGGGCTGGACTGAAGCTTTCTTT.

V gene TRBV7-9 combines with J gene TRBJ1-1, with D possibly matching TRBD1 (5 bases). This CDR3 has 15 residues. V lost 8 bases and J lost 1, with 17 bases in between. CDR1 and CDR2 (germline): SEHNR, FQNEAQ (reference sequence). Written as DNA, the CDR3 is TGTGCCAGCGTAGACTTCACAGGAGCGAACACTGAAGCTTTCTTT. This translates into CASVDFTGANTEAFF.

The gene calls are TRBV5-4 and TRBJ1-2; D not certain. The CDR3 extends over 12 amino acids. The V gene lost 2 bases and the J gene lost 4 bases, with 6 bases spanning the gap. The V gene's germline CDR1 is SGHNT and CDR2 YYREEE (reference sequence). The CDR3 DNA is TGTGCCAGCAGCTTACCTTCCTATGGCTACACCTTC. This translates into CASSLPSYGYTF.

V is TRBV5-8 and J is TRBJ2-7; 13 bases agree with TRBD2. This CDR3 has 17 amino acids. The germline gives CDR1 SGHTS, CDR2 YDEGEE. V shed 3 bases and J 3 bases; nucleotides not matched to a gene: 9. CDR3 sequence reads: CASSSMGTSGAGYEQYF. CDR3 sequence (DNA): TGTGCCAGCAGCTCTATGGGGACTAGCGGGGCTGGCTACGAGCAGTACTTC.

J is TRBJ2-6 and V is TRBV10-2; unclear D gene. This CDR3 contains 16 residues. Germline V gives CDR1 WSHSY, CDR2 SAAADI. V gave up 4 bases and J gave up 1 base, with 11 bases separating them. DNA of the CDR3: TGCGCCAGCAGTGCAGCAGGACCTTCTGGGGCCAACGTCCTGACTTTC. Translating gives CASSAAGPSGANVLTF.